These 8 T cell receptor beta chains share one sample of origin, sequenced in a study of blood T cell repertoires in COVID-19. Data came from immunoSEQ multiplex PCR; TCRdb stores just in-frame clones and leaves some out. The sample comprises under 150,000 clones, 84% of which are singletons, and approximately 4% rests with the top ten. Source material: PBMCs or T cells enriched from blood (not recorded which). The receptors were gathered from a man between 45 and 60 years old in a cohort exposed to, infected with or recovered from COVID-19 (not recorded which).

The gene calls are TRBV7-8 and TRBJ2-5, with D possibly TRBD2 on 6 matching bases. The germline V and J ends were trimmed by 3 bases and 5 bases, with 16 bases remaining between them. Germline V gene sequence: CDR1 SGHVS, CDR2 FQNEAQ. This CDR3 is built from 15 residues. The CDR3 is CASSFSGALRETQYF. The DNA of the CDR3 is TGTGCCAGCAGCTTCTCGGGAGCCTTGCGGGAGACCCAGTACTTC.

This sequence joins TRBV14 and TRBJ2-7; 9 bases map to TRBD2. V lost 1 base and J lost 2; bases outside the gene matches: 9. CDR3 length: 17 residues. Germline values: CDR1 SGHDN, CDR2 FVKESK. This chain's CDR3 is CASSQALAGWGTYEQYF. The CDR3 nucleotides read TGTGCCAGCAGCCAAGCCCTAGCGGGATGGGGAACCTACGAGCAGTACTTC.

The J gene is TRBJ1-5, the V gene TRBV7-2; D gene ambiguous. CDR1 SGHTA and CDR2 FQGNSA come from the germline V gene. V was clipped by 1 base and J by 4 bases, with 5 bases between them. The CDR3 spans 13 residues. In DNA form, the CDR3 reads TGTGCCAGCAGCTTAGTCCTAAATCAGCCCCAGCATTTT. Translated: CASSLVLNQPQHF.

The chain is built from TRBV7-2 and TRBJ2-5, with D perhaps matching TRBD2 (5 bases). With 6 bases removed from V and 5 bases from J, the gap between germline ends came to 10 bases. The CDR3 is 12 amino acids. CDR1 is SGHTA and CDR2 is FQGNSA in the germline V gene. CDR3 region: CASSFRGETQYF. In nucleotides, the CDR3 is TGTGCCAGCAGTTTTAGAGGGGAGACCCAGTACTTC.

Only a few counts were recorded for this clone. This sequence joins TRBV5-8 and TRBJ1-2; tentative D call: TRBD1 (5 bases). This CDR3 has 15 amino acids. Germline CDR1 reads SGHTS; CDR2 reads YDEGEE. The ends were cut back, 0 bases at V and 4 bases at J, with 13 bases in the middle. CDR3 sequence reads: CASSLAAGKVYGYTF. In DNA form, the CDR3 reads TGTGCCAGCAGCTTGGCGGCAGGGAAGGTCTATGGCTACACCTTC.

The J gene is TRBJ1-2, the V gene TRBV28; D is unclear. The ends were cut back, 7 bases at V and 0 bases at J, with 9 bases in the middle. The CDR3 is 13 amino acids. CDR1 and CDR2 from the germline V gene are MDHEN and SYDVKM. DNA for the CDR3: TGTGCCAGCACGACACAAGCTAACTATGGCTACACCTTC. This codes for CASTTQANYGYTF.

This clone was seen only a few times. The chain combines TRBV3-1 (or the pseudogene TRBV3-2) with TRBJ1-5; D is undetermined. Germline CDR1 and CDR2: LGHDT and YNNKEL (reference sequence). V lost 1 base to trimming and J lost 0 bases, with 4 bases between them. The CDR3 is 14 residues long. CDR3 in amino acids: CASSQAGSNQPQHF. Here the CDR3 DNA reads TGTGCCAGCAGCCAAGCGGGTAGCAATCAGCCCCAGCATTTT.

The rearrangement joins TRBV27 to TRBJ2-1; 11 bases line up with TRBD2. CDR1 and CDR2 (germline): MNHEY, SMNVEV (reference sequence). The ends lost 0 bases at V and 2 bases at J; junction bases unmatched: 3. This CDR3 is built from 17 residues. The CDR3 loop reads CASSLSGGLAAYNEQFF. CDR3 DNA: TGTGCCAGCAGTTTATCGGGGGGACTAGCGGCCTACAATGAGCAGTTCTTC.